These 10 T cell receptor beta chains originate from one sample sequenced in a study of blood T cells in healthy people across ages (dated by TCRdb to 2013 to 2016). The library was prepared using 5' RACE. The second PCR ran for about 6 to 11 cycles and used a J-beta primer mix along with a sample-barcoded 5' primer. The public reads were reanalyzed by TCRdb: fastp trimming at Q25, MiXCR alignment, in-frame beta chains only. Rows are combined by CDR3 protein, so each entry shows the most common genes and DNA. This sample lists 1.8 million or so distinct CDR3 sequences; about two fifths were detected once. The top ten clonotypes cover roughly 23% of the sample. Sequencing input: blood. The receptors here all came from a human donor in good health.

This clonotype was observed a few times. This rearrangement joins TRBV5-1 to TRBJ2-7; the D is unclear. V was trimmed by 6 bases and J by 2 bases, leaving 15 bases between them. The germline gives CDR1 SGHRS, CDR2 YFSETQ. CDR3 length: 14 residues. The CDR3 spells CASTLWPETYEQYF. CDR3 sequence (DNA): TGCGCCAGCACCCTGTGGCCCGAAACCTACGAGCAGTACTTC.

V usage is TRBV2 and J usage is TRBJ2-3, with D perhaps TRBD2 (6 bases). Germline V CDR1 and CDR2: SNHLY, FYNNEI. The CDR3 has 16 amino acids. With 6 bases removed from V and 4 bases from J, the gap between germline ends came to 20 bases. The CDR3 sequence: CASSWGPAGLSDTQYF. The CDR3 region has the DNA TGTGCCAGCAGCTGGGGCCCTGCGGGGTTGTCAGATACGCAGTATTTT. Based on the CDR3 plus reference TRBV2 and TRBJ2-3, the full variable domain is EPEVTQTPSHQVTQMGQEVILRCVPISNHLYFYWYRQILGQKVEFLVSFYNNEISEKSEIFDDQFSVERPDGSNFTLKIRSTKLEDSAMYFCASSWGPAGLSDTQYFGPGTRLTVL.

The V and J genes are TRBV28 and TRBJ1-1; a weak D match, TRBD1 (6 bases). CDR3 length equals 12 residues. The V and J ends lost 10 bases and 1 base respectively, with 10 bases between them. Germline-derived CDR1 and CDR2 are MDHEN and SYDVKM. The CDR3 region is CATTGRNTEAFF. As DNA, the CDR3 is TGTGCCACGACAGGCCGGAACACTGAAGCTTTCTTT. Full variable domain (missing parts from reference TRBV28 and TRBJ1-1): DVKVTQSSRYLVKRTGEKVFLECVQDMDHENMFWYRQDPGLGLRLIYFSYDVKMKEKGDIPEGYSVSREKKERFSLILESASTNQTSMYLCATTGRNTEAFFGQGTRLTVV.

The chain joins TRBV5-1 to TRBJ2-5; D is possibly TRBD2 (6 bases). The V end lost 4 bases, the J end lost 11 bases, and 15 bases lay between the germline ends. There are 12 residues in the CDR3. In germline, CDR1 is SGHRS, CDR2 YFSETQ. CDR3 region: CASSLGGYGQYF. The CDR3 coding sequence is TGCGCCAGCAGCCTCGGGGGATACGGGCAGTACTTC.

This clonotype has only one observation. The gene calls are TRBV29-1 and TRBJ2-1; D is unresolved. Germline CDR1 is SQVTM and CDR2 is ANQGSEA. Trimming removed 4 bases at V and 6 bases at J, with 13 bases between. The CDR3 totals 13 residues. Here the CDR3 DNA reads TGCAGCGTTGGAGAAGGGTTGGGCAATGAGCAGTTCTTC. Translation: CSVGEGLGNEQFF.

This chain uses TRBV4-2 with TRBJ1-1; 7 bases map to TRBD1. The germline gives CDR1 LGHNA, CDR2 YNFKEQ. V was clipped by 3 bases and J by 2 bases; unmatched bases: 12. The CDR3 covers 17 residues. CDR3 in DNA: TGTGCCAGCAGCCAGGACGTCGACAGGGAGGGAAACACTGAAGCTTTCTTT. Its protein is CASSQDVDREGNTEAFF.

A few counts support this clonotype. The rearrangement links TRBV29-1 to TRBJ2-5; D unresolved. The CDR3 covers 13 residues. Germline V CDR1 and CDR2: SQVTM, ANQGSEA. V lost 1 base and J lost 5, with 11 bases in between. Here the CDR3 DNA reads TGCAGCGTTGAAGTTATAGTTGGGGAGACCCAGTACTTC. The encoded protein is CSVEVIVGETQYF. The full variable domain, in which reference TRBV29-1 and TRBJ2-5 provide the parts outside the CDR3, is SAVISQKPSRDICQRGTSLTIQCQVDSQVTMMFWYRQQPGQSLTLIATANQGSEATYESGFVIDKFPISRPNLTFSTLTVSNMSPEDSSIYLCSVEVIVGETQYFGPGTRLLVL.

This clonotype was picked up a small number of times. J is TRBJ2-4 and V is TRBV12-3 or TRBV12-4; D may be TRBD2 (5 bases). The V end was cut by 2 bases, the J end by 13 bases, with 15 bases between. This CDR3 has 13 residues. CDR3 sequence: CASSLTRMREQYF. CDR3 sequence (DNA): TGTGCCAGCAGTTTAACCCGAATGAGGGAGCAGTACTTC.

This clonotype appeared a few times. DNA for the CDR3: TGCAGTGCTAGTCGAGGCTTCTACGAGCAGTACTTC. It encodes CSASRGFYEQYF. The chain combines TRBV20-1 with TRBJ2-7; D unclear. The CDR3 loop spans 12 amino acids. Per the germline V gene, CDR1 is DFQATT and CDR2 is SNEGSKA (reference sequence). V shed 3 bases and J shed 3 bases, with 9 bases lying between them.

On this clonotype itself: Sequence at one end of the junction differs from germline and may be a read error. The gene calls are TRBV6-6 and TRBJ2-1, with 7 bases lining up with TRBD1. Germline lookup yields CDR1 MNHNY and CDR2 SVGAGI (reference sequence). CDR3 length: 12 amino acids. CDR3 DNA: TGTACCAGCAGCCCTACAGGGGTAGGTCTGTTCTTC. Amino acid sequence: CTSSPTGVGLFF.